The TCR beta chain under discussion was sequenced for a study of tumor-infiltrating lymphocytes in localized non-small cell lung cancer (dated by TCRdb to about 2021). About the investigation overall: Patients whose samples were collected after neoadjuvant chemotherapy, as well as both smokers and never-smokers and several histologies, were included in the cohort. Each patient provided resected tumor tissue plus uninvolved lung tissue from the same patient, with the uninvolved lung tissue described as non-adjacent to the tumor. In total, the ICON cohort was made up of under 180 surgical patients who had localized non-small cell lung cancer and whose tumors were resected. TCR sequencing was one of several integrated assays, alongside flow cytometry, multiplex immunofluorescence, RNA-seq, exome sequencing and proteomics, applied to the same patients. A total of fewer than 60 patients were included in the paired tumor versus uninvolved lung comparison of immunoSEQ T-cell fraction.

Overall results and qualifications from the work: Assay coverage varied across patients depending on available tissue quantity, so only a subset of the cohort had TCR sequencing. In line with immunofluorescence CD3 counts, TCRbeta sequencing supported higher T cell infiltration in tumors compared with uninvolved lung tissue. The TCR-derived T-cell fraction showed no difference between the flow cytometry-defined immunotypes IM1 (good prognosis) and IM2 (poor prognosis). Different pieces of the same tissue were used for different assays, so technical variation could not be separated from intratumor heterogeneity.

TCR sequencing with the immunoSEQ assay provided the T-cell fraction in tumor and uninvolved lung tissue. Per the authors' processing: In the survival analysis, patients were divided into a high T-cell fraction group (upper tertile) and a low T-cell fraction group (lower two tertiles), and the two groups were compared using a log-rank test. A signed-rank test was used to check for differences in T-cell fraction between paired tumor and uninvolved lung. The clones in this table, taken by TCRdb from immuneACCESS, are in-frame only. Not every clone is retained; where verified, under half of the shortfall comes from an unresolved V gene, and the cause of the rest is unknown. Clone size and V and J calls were adopted from that table, with D and trimming inferred from the DNA. This sample comprises 6,500 to 7,000 clones, 60% to 85% of them detected only once. The ten largest clonotypes hold about 15% of the sample.

Via the germline V gene (reference sequence), CDR1 is PRHDT and CDR2 FYEKMQ. Trimming at the junction amounts to 0 bases on V and 4 bases on J, and the germline ends lie 15 bases apart. Reading from cysteine to phenylalanine, the CDR3 counts 17 amino acids. Just CDR3 DNA is preserved here, 51 bases in frame from base 1. Concerning this clone itself: What this receptor recognizes is not known. No base qualities exist here, and no much larger clone lies one base off it.

Enrollment in ICON was initiated in 2016, and the last patient was enrolled in 2018. Fresh tumor and matched uninvolved tissue for in-depth immune analyses, including TCR sequencing, were collected from a subcohort of about 80 patients. DNA isolated from bulk tissue, without cell sorting, was used for TCR sequencing. The specimen sequenced was uninvolved lung tissue not adjacent to the tumor. This clonotype was obtained from a human donor with non-small cell lung cancer. The chain employs TRBV13 and TRBJ2-2; too little of a D gene remains to name it. At the DNA level, the sequence is TGTGCCAGCAGCTTAGGCCCTGCGAGAAGATTCACCGGGGAGCTGTTTTTT. It encodes CASSLGPARRFTGELFF.